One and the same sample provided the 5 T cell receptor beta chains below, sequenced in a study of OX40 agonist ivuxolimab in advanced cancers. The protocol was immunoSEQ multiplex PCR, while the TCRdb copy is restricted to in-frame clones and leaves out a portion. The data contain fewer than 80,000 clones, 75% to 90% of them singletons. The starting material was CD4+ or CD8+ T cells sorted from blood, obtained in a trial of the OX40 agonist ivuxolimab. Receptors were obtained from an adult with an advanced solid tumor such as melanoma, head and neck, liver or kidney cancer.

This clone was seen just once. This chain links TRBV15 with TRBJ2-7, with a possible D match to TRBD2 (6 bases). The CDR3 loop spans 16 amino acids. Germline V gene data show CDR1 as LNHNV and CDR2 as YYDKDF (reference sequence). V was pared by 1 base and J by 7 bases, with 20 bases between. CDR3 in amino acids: CATSRAGGGGKLEQYF. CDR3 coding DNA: TGTGCCACCAGCAGAGCCGGGGGTGGTGGGAAGTTGGAGCAGTACTTC.

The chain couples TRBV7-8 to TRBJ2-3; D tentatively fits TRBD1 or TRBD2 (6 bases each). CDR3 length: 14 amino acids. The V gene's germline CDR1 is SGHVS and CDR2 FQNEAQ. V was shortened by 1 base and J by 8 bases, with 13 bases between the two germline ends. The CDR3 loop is CASSLGRGLGTQYF. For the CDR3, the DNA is TGTGCCAGCAGCTTAGGCAGGGGACTGGGTACGCAGTATTTT. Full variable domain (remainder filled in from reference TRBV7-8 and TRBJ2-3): GAGVSQSPRYKVAKRGQDVALRCDPISGHVSLFWYQQALGQGPEFLTYFQNEAQLDKSGLPSDRFFAERPEGSVSTLKIQRTQQEDSAVYLCASSLGRGLGTQYFGPGTRLTVL.

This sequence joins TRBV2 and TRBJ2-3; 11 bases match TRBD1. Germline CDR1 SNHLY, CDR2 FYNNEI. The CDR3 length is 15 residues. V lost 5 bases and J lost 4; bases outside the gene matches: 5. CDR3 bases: TGTGCCAGCAGTCCCGGGACAGGGGGGCCAGATACGCAGTATTTT. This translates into CASSPGTGGPDTQYF.

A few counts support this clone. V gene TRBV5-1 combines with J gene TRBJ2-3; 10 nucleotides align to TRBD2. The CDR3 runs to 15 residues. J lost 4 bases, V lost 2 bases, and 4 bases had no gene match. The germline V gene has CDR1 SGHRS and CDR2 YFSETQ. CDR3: CASSLRAGGSDTQYF. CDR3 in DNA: TGCGCCAGCAGCTTACGAGCGGGAGGGTCAGATACGCAGTATTTT.

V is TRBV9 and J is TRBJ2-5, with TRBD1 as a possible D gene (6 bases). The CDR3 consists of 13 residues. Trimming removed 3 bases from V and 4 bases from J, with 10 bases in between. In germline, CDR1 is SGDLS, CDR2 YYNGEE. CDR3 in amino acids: CASSDGQLETQYF. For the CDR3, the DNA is TGTGCCAGCAGCGACGGACAGTTAGAGACCCAGTACTTC.